This T cell receptor (beta chain) was documented in a study of shared clonotypes between healthy human individuals (dated by TCRdb to about 2020). For context, the study as a whole: Two women and a few men aged 18 to 49 years were included in the cohort. For each donor, CD4 naive and CD4 memory were each given three plates, CD8 naive was given two plates, and CD8 memory was given one plate. To increase sequencing depth and limit assay-specific biases, TCR repertoire library preparation and sequencing were carried out by different laboratories using diverse techniques. The study deeply sequenced blood TCR repertoires of about 5 healthy adults to estimate repertoire size and the extent of clonotype sharing between individuals. Per donor, leukapheresis produced somewhere between about 0.94 and 9.5 billion PBMCs.

What the work shows at the level of the full study, not this receptor alone: Naive subsets generally had larger estimated clonotype richness than memory subsets. When a few donors were compared, the shared fraction of clonotypes was around 5% for naive CD4, 3.5% for naive CD8, more than 2% for memory CD4, and 0.3% to 0.5% for memory CD8. Based on pairwise subsampling, the degree of clonotype sharing among donors was expected to be affected by sequencing depth. Compared with non-shared clonotypes, clonotypes shared by all four sorted-subset donors had higher generation probabilities. Because the study included a small number of donors, the genetic and exposure-history diversity represented was limited. Sampling was restricted to blood, and TCR repertoires in tissue are likely to differ from TCR repertoires in blood. Even with the large sequencing depth, rarefaction of the sorted-subset datasets indicated that sequencing was incomplete.

This clone was counted once. Its antigen target is currently unknown. No per-base quality is available; no much larger clone lies one base away. Healthy HIV-negative adults with no recently reported acute infections or vaccinations were included as donors. Every donor was a Caucasian adult residing in Nashville, Tennessee, USA. CD4+ T cells were enriched by magnetic negative selection; naive cells were then positively selected on CD45RA, and the negative fraction formed the memory subset. Blood was collected by leukapheresis, and PBMCs were isolated by Ficoll-Histopaque density gradient centrifugation and then cryopreserved in liquid nitrogen vapor phase. Purity and quantity of every magnetically sorted T cell population were checked by analytical flow cytometry. Each sorted fraction had its genomic DNA isolated and then quantified by UV absorbance on a Nanodrop 2000c. The cysteine opens and the phenylalanine closes a CDR3 of 13 amino acids. Just CDR3 DNA is preserved here, 39 bases in frame from base 1. CDR1 SGDLS and CDR2 YYNGEE were looked up in the germline V gene. V is shortened by 4 bases, J by 4 bases, and the region joining them spans 12 bases.

Using the deep immunoSEQ assay, TCR CDR3 regions were amplified from genomic DNA by multiplex PCR. Extracted genomic DNA from each cell subset was spread evenly across all wells of several immunoSEQ 96-well plates, with each plate serving as a replicate. For sorted subsets, roughly 200 ng of genomic DNA, equivalent to around 29,000 T cell genomes, went into each replicate PCR. Purified libraries were quantified with a Qubit 3.0 fluorometer, sized on a Bioanalyzer 2100, and re-quantified with the KAPA Library Quantification kit. A separate single-read 150-cycle Illumina NextSeq 550 flow cell was used to sequence each immunoSEQ 96-well plate. In the original analysis: The immunoSEQ output contained only junctional sequences without quality scores, so filtering could not match that applied to full-length reads. To assign V/J genes and CDR3, sequences were annotated against IMGT germline references using PyIR, a Python wrapper for IgBLAST v1.9. Reads were filtered out if the reads had weak V/J assignments (E-value above 1e-6), no CDR3, stop codons, out-of-frame junctions, or ambiguous translated residues. V3J clonotypes were defined by identical inferred V gene, J gene, and CDR3 amino acid sequence. Percentage overlap between repertoires was computed as shared unique clonotypes divided by the size of the smaller repertoire. RTK rarefaction, the Chao1 estimator, and Recon v2.1 estimates of unobserved clonotypes were used to assess repertoire richness. For all TCRbeta clonotypes obtained by the gDNA method from a handful of donors, generation probabilities were computed with OLGA. The source is immuneACCESS, and TCRdb retained only in-frame sequences with V and J called. Part of the clones is not carried over; for the studies checked, unresolved V genes explain less than half of this, and the remainder is unexplained. The V and J calls and clone size are taken from that table; D and trimming were inferred from the DNA. The sample includes millions of clones, with 90% to 95% observed a single time. The top ten clonotypes cover 0.13% to 0.15% of the sample.

The chain is assembled from TRBV9 and TRBJ2-7, with the identity of the D gene unclear. Sequencing was done on a sample of naive CD4+ T cells sorted from blood. The cell subset or site label, as the study defines it: CD45RA+ positively selected. The receptor was derived from a man between 18 and 35 years old in good health. The nucleotide sequence reads as follows: TGTGCCAGCAGCTCCCGTTTAACATACGAGCAGTACTTC. It codes for CASSSRLTYEQYF.